Listed below are T cell receptor beta chains from one sample, sequenced in a study of OX40 agonist ivuxolimab in advanced cancers. Libraries were prepared by immunoSEQ multiplex PCR; TCRdb keeps only in-frame clonotypes and omits some of them. The data show about 50,000 clones, around 84% seen once. Sequences were derived from CD4+ or CD8+ T cells sorted from blood, sampled in a trial of the OX40 agonist ivuxolimab. These receptor sequences come from an adult with an advanced solid tumor such as melanoma, head and neck, liver or kidney cancer. The CDR3 runs from the conserved cysteine through the conserved F or W. A D gene is named only where the DNA matches it firmly. Clone size, where shown, is once, few, many, or a class for clones that have expanded.

D gene: NA
J gene: TRBJ2-7
clone size: NA
V gene: TRBV27
CDR3 protein: CASSFHRENEQYF
CDR3 DNA: TGTGCCAGCAGTTTTCACCGGGAAAACGAGCAGTACTTC

D gene: NA
J gene: TRBJ2-1
clone size: NA
V gene: TRBV4-1
CDR3 protein: CASSQLSGMFF
CDR3 DNA: TGCGCCAGCAGCCAGCTCTCGGGTATGTTCTTC

D gene: NA
J gene: TRBJ1-1
clone size: NA
V gene: TRBV28
CDR3 protein: CASRLGRRNTEAFF
CDR3 DNA: TGTGCCAGCAGATTGGGGCGCAGGAACACTGAAGCTTTCTTT

D gene: NA
J gene: TRBJ1-3
clone size: NA
V gene: TRBV4-1
CDR3 protein: CASSLTDTGNTIYF
CDR3 DNA: TGCGCCAGCAGCCTAACGGATACCGGAAACACCATATATTTT

D gene: TRBD1
J gene: TRBJ1-5
clone size: NA
V gene: TRBV27
CDR3 protein: CASSFSQGAQPQHF
CDR3 DNA: TGTGCCAGCAGTTTTAGCCAGGGGGCTCAGCCCCAGCATTTT

D gene: NA
J gene: TRBJ2-7
clone size: NA
V gene: TRBV5-6
CDR3 protein: CASSFRNEQYF
CDR3 DNA: TGTGCCAGCAGCTTTAGGAACGAGCAGTACTTC

D gene: NA
J gene: TRBJ1-6
clone size: NA
V gene: TRBV6-5
CDR3 protein: CASSLPGARDSPLHF
CDR3 DNA: TGTGCCAGCAGTTTACCGGGGGCGAGGGATTCACCCCTCCACTTT

D gene: NA
J gene: TRBJ1-5
clone size: NA
V gene: TRBV28
CDR3 protein: CASHRGVQPQHF
CDR3 DNA: TGTGCCAGCCATAGAGGGGTTCAGCCCCAGCATTTT

D gene: NA
J gene: TRBJ2-1
clone size: NA
V gene: TRBV19
CDR3 protein: CASSIWGTEQFF
CDR3 DNA: TGTGCCAGTAGTATTTGGGGCACTGAGCAGTTCTTC

D gene: TRBD2
J gene: TRBJ2-3
clone size: NA
V gene: TRBV29-1
CDR3 protein: CSVEDVAGERDTDTQYF
CDR3 DNA: TGCAGCGTTGAGGATGTAGCGGGAGAAAGGGACACAGATACGCAGTATTTT

D gene: NA
J gene: TRBJ2-7
clone size: NA
V gene: TRBV19
CDR3 protein: CATGVSYEQYF
CDR3 DNA: TGTGCCACAGGAGTCTCCTACGAGCAGTACTTC

D gene: NA
J gene: TRBJ2-7
clone size: NA
V gene: TRBV14
CDR3 protein: CASSQDRDLRGQYF
CDR3 DNA: TGTGCCAGCAGCCAAGACAGGGACCTACGAGGGCAGTACTTC

D gene: NA
J gene: TRBJ2-7
clone size: NA
V gene: TRBV5-6
CDR3 protein: CASSGGTESYEQYF
CDR3 DNA: TGTGCCAGCAGCGGGGGGACGGAATCCTACGAGCAGTACTTC

D gene: TRBD2
J gene: TRBJ2-7
clone size: NA
V gene: TRBV27
CDR3 protein: CASSLFPRTSAYEQYF
CDR3 DNA: TGTGCCAGCAGTTTATTCCCCCGGACTAGCGCGTACGAGCAGTACTTC

D gene: TRBD1
J gene: TRBJ2-7
clone size: NA
V gene: TRBV6-5
CDR3 protein: CASRGTGPNEQYF
CDR3 DNA: TGTGCCAGCAGGGGGACAGGGCCCAACGAGCAGTACTTC

D gene: NA
J gene: TRBJ1-2
clone size: few
V gene: TRBV4-3
CDR3 protein: CASSQDNYPTLGYTF
CDR3 DNA: TGCGCCAGCAGCCAAGATAACTACCCGACACTTGGCTACACCTTC

D gene: NA
J gene: TRBJ1-3
clone size: NA
V gene: TRBV7-8
CDR3 protein: CASSPEGGNTIYF
CDR3 DNA: TGTGCCAGCAGCCCCGAGGGAGGAAACACCATATATTTT